These T cell receptor beta chains were read from a single sample in a study of cytomegalovirus exposure and HLA in healthy donors. The method was immunoSEQ multiplex PCR; TCRdb's version includes in-frame clones alone and lacks a portion of them. The data hold 100,000 or so clones, with more than 60% observed a single time. Sequencing input: PBMCs. The receptors stem from a male donor in good health and CMV-seronegative. Both conserved end residues are part of each CDR3. The D gene is left open where the match is weak. Not all rows give a size; the values are once, few, many and, for expanded clones, a class.

V	J	length	size	D	DNA	CDR3
TRBV5-1	TRBJ2-5	15	NA	NA	TGCGCCAGCAGCAGAGGTCGACAGCTACAAGAGACCCAGTACTTC	CASSRGRQLQETQYF
TRBV2	TRBJ1-4	14	NA	TRBD1	TGTGCCAGCAGTGGGGACAGGGGGCTGCCGAAACTGTTTTTT	CASSGDRGLPKLFF
TRBV18	TRBJ2-7	15	NA	NA	TGTGCCAGCTCACCATCGGCAGGTGATACCTACGAGCAGTACTTC	CASSPSAGDTYEQYF
TRBV29-1	TRBJ2-5	12	NA	NA	TGCAGCGTCGTTGGACAGTCAGAGACCCAGTACTTC	CSVVGQSETQYF
TRBV4-1	TRBJ1-5	14	NA	TRBD1	TGCGCCAGCAGCCCTGGGACAGGGAATCAGCCCCAGCATTTT	CASSPGTGNQPQHF
TRBV6-4	TRBJ2-1	16	NA	TRBD1	TGTGCCAGCAGTGATACCGGGACAGGGTCCTACAATGAGCAGTTCTTC	CASSDTGTGSYNEQFF
TRBV2	TRBJ2-6	17	NA	TRBD1	TGTGCCAGCAGTGCCCAAGGACAGGGGATTGGGGCCAACGTCCTGACTTTC	CASSAQGQGIGANVLTF
TRBV15	TRBJ2-7	13	NA	NA	TGTGCCACCAGCGACAGACACTCCTACGAGCAGTACTTC	CATSDRHSYEQYF
TRBV6-1	TRBJ1-1	14	many	NA	TGTGCCAGCAGTGAAATCACCAGGGGCACTGAAGCTTTCTTT	CASSEITRGTEAFF
TRBV25-1	TRBJ2-7	14	NA	TRBD2	TGTGCCAGCAGTCGAGGCGGGAGTCGATACGAGCAGTACTTC	CASSRGGSRYEQYF
TRBV4-2	TRBJ2-7	16	NA	NA	TGTGCCAGCAGCCAAGATCGCACAGCCACCTTTCCCGAGCAGTACTTC	CASSQDRTATFPEQYF
TRBV9	TRBJ2-7	18	NA	TRBD2	TGTGCCAGCAGCTTACGAGGCGTTGCGGGAGCCGGAGCGCTCGAGCAGTACTTC	CASSLRGVAGAGALEQYF
TRBV6-1	TRBJ2-7	13	many	NA	TGTGCCAGCAGTGAAGCGCGGCCGGGCGAGCAGTACTTC	CASSEARPGEQYF
TRBV6-5	TRBJ1-4	12	NA	TRBD1	TGTGCCAGCAAGGGACAGACTGAAAAACTGTTTTTT	CASKGQTEKLFF
TRBV30	TRBJ1-5	12	NA	NA	TGTGCCTGGAGTGCACCCCGAGCGCCCCAGCATTTT	CAWSAPRAPQHF
TRBV5-6	TRBJ2-7	18	NA	NA	TGTGCCAGCAGCCCGAAACAGACCCGGCAACGCCTCTCCTACGAGCAGTACTTC	CASSPKQTRQRLSYEQYF
TRBV5-1	TRBJ1-4	14	NA	NA	TGCGCCAGCCGCGAAGAGGCAACTAATGAAAAACTGTTTTTT	CASREEATNEKLFF
TRBV4-1	TRBJ1-1	14	NA	TRBD1	TGCGCCAGCAGCCACCGGGACAGGGGGGCTGAAGCTTTCTTT	CASSHRDRGAEAFF
TRBV27	TRBJ2-7	15	NA	TRBD2	TGTGCCAGCAGCCTCACTAGCGGGAGCTCCTACGAGCAGTACTTC	CASSLTSGSSYEQYF
TRBV29-1	TRBJ2-7	15	NA	TRBD1	TGCAGCGTTACCGGGACAGGGGATTTATTATACGAGCAGTACTTC	CSVTGTGDLLYEQYF
TRBV5-4	TRBJ2-1	14	once	NA	TGTGCCAGCAGCTTCCAACTAGCCTTCAATGAGCAGTTCTTC	CASSFQLAFNEQFF
TRBV19	TRBJ2-7	13	NA	NA	TGTGCCAGTAGTAAGGGACTGGTCTACGAGCAGTACTTC	CASSKGLVYEQYF
TRBV5-1	TRBJ1-2	14	NA	NA	TGCGCCAGCAGCCCTACAGGGACGGGCTATGGCTACACCTTC	CASSPTGTGYGYTF
TRBV5-1	TRBJ2-7	17	NA	NA	TGCGCCAGCAGCTTGGGTCCCTACTCAGCGGCTCCCTACGAGCAGTACTTC	CASSLGPYSAAPYEQYF
TRBV6-5	TRBJ1-4	15	few	NA	TGTGCCAGCAGTTACTCGAATGGACACAATGAAAAACTGTTTTTT	CASSYSNGHNEKLFF
TRBV5-1	TRBJ2-7	13	NA	TRBD1	TGCGCCAGCAGCTTGACAGGGGTGAGCGAGCAGTACTTC	CASSLTGVSEQYF
TRBV19	TRBJ2-2	12	NA	TRBD2	TGTGCCAGTAGTCTAGCGGCCGGGGAGCTGTTTTTT	CASSLAAGELFF
TRBV7-8	TRBJ2-7	17	few	NA	TGTGCCAGCACCCCGGGGTCGCCAACCGAAACCTCCTACGAGCAGTACTTC	CASTPGSPTETSYEQYF
TRBV18	TRBJ2-7	12	NA	NA	TGTGCCAGCTCACCACGAGGAGACGAGCAGTACTTC	CASSPRGDEQYF